This T cell receptor beta chain was retrieved from a study of CD8+CD57+ T cells in acquired aplastic anemia. All patients picked for sequencing had shown, by flow cytometry, an expansion of CD8+CD57+ cells. V shed 5 bases, J shed 0 bases, and the junction held 12 bases outside the gene matches. This CDR3 has 19 amino acids. TCR beta VDJ combinations and CDR3 sequences were profiled from genomic DNA. Via MiXCR, TCRdb re-called the reads, giving one row per CDR3 protein. The sample records about 180,000 distinct CDR3 sequences, 48% being singletons. The sample was sorted CD4+, CD8+, or CD8+CD57+ T cells (not recorded which) from PBMCs. This sequence was found in a human donor with aplastic anemia. The chain is built from TRBV12-3 or TRBV12-4 and TRBJ2-6; TRBD1 aligns across 8 bases. CDR3 amino acids: CASSKDRVGLFSGANVLTF. The CDR3 nucleotides are TGTGCCAGCAGTAAGGACAGGGTTGGTCTTTTCTCTGGGGCCAACGTCCTGACTTTC.